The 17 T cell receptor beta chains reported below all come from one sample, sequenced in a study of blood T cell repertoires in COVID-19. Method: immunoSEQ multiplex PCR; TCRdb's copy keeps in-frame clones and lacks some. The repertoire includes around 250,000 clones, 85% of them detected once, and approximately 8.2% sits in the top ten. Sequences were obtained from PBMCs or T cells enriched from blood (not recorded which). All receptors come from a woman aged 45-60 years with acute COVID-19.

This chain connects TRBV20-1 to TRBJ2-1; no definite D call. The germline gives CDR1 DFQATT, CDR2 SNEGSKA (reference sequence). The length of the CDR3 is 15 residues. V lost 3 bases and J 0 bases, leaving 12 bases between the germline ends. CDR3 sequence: CSASMAADSYNEQFF. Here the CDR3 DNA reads TGCAGTGCTAGTATGGCTGCGGACTCCTACAATGAGCAGTTCTTC.

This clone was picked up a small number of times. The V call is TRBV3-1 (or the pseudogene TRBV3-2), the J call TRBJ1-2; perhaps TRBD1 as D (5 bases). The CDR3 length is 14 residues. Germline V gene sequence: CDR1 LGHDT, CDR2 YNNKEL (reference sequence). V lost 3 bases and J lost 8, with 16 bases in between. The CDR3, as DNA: TGTGCCAGCAGCCAGGACAACTGGGGCCGGGGCTACACCTTC. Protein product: CASSQDNWGRGYTF.

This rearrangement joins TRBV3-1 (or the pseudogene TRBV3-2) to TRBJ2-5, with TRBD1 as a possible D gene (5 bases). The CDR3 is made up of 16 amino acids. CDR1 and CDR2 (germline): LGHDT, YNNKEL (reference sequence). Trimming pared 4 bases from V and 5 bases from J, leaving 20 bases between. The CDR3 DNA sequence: TGTGCCAGCAGCCCCCCCTCAGGGATTCTTTGGGAGACCCAGTACTTC. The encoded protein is CASSPPSGILWETQYF.

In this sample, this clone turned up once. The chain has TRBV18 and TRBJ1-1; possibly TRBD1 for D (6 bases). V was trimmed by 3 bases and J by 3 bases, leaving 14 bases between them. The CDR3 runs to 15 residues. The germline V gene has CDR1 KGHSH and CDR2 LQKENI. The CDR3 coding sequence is TGTGCCAGCTCACCGGCTCCAGGGGCGCACACTGAAGCTTTCTTT. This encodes CASSPAPGAHTEAFF.

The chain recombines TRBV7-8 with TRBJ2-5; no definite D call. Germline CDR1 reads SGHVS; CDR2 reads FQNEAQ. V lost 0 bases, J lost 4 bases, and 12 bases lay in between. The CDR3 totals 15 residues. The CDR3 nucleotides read TGTGCCAGCAGCTTAGCCACCCTAGAACTAGAGACCCAGTACTTC. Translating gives CASSLATLELETQYF. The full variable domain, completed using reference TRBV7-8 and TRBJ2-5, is GAGVSQSPRYKVAKRGQDVALRCDPISGHVSLFWYQQALGQGPEFLTYFQNEAQLDKSGLPSDRFFAERPEGSVSTLKIQRTQQEDSAVYLCASSLATLELETQYFGPGTRLLVL.

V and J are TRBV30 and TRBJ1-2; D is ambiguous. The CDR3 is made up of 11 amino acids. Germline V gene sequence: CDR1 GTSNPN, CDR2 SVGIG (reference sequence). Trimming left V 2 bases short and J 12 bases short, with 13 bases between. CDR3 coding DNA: TGTGCCTGGAGTAACACGCGGGGTCACACCTTC. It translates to CAWSNTRGHTF. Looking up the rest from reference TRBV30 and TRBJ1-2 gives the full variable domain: SQTIHQWPATLVQPVGSPLSLECTVEGTSNPNLYWYRQAAGRGLQLLFYSVGIGQISSEVPQNLSASRPQDRQFILSSKKLLLSDSGFYLCAWSNTRGHTFGSGTRLTVV.

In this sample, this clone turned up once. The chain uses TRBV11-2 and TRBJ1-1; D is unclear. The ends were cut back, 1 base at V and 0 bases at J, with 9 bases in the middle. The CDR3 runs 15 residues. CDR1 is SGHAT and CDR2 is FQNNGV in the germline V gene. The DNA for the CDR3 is TGTGCCAGCAGCTTAGCTGGCGGGATGAACACTGAAGCTTTCTTT. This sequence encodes CASSLAGGMNTEAFF.

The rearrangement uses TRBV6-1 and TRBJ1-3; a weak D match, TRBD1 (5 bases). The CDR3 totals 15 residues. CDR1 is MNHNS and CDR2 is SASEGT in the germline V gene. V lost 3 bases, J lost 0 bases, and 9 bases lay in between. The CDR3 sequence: CASSDLTDSGNTIYF. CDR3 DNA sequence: TGTGCCAGCAGTGATCTGACAGACTCTGGAAACACCATATATTTT.

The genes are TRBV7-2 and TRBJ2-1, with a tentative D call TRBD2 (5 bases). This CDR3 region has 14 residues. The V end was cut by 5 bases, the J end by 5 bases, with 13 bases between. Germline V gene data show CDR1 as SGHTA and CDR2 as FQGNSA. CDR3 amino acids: CASSLGGVHNEQFF. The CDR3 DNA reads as TGTGCCAGCAGCCTTGGAGGAGTCCACAATGAGCAGTTCTTC.

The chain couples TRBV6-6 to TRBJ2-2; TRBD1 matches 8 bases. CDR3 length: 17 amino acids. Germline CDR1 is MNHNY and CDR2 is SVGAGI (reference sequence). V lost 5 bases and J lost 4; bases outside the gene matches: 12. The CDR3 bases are TGTGCCAGCAGTCACACAGGGACAGGACATATCACCGGGGAGCTGTTTTTT. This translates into CASSHTGTGHITGELFF.

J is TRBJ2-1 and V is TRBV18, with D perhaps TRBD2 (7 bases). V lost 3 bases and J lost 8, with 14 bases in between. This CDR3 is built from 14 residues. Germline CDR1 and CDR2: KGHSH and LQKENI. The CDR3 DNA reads TGTGCCAGCTCACCGTGGGAGGGGGACCATGAGCAGTTCTTC. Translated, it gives CASSPWEGDHEQFF.

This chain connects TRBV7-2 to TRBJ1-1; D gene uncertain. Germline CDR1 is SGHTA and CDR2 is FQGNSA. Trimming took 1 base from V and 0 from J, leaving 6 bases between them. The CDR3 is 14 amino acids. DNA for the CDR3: TGTGCCAGCAGCTTAGGACTGATGAACACTGAAGCTTTCTTT. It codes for CASSLGLMNTEAFF.

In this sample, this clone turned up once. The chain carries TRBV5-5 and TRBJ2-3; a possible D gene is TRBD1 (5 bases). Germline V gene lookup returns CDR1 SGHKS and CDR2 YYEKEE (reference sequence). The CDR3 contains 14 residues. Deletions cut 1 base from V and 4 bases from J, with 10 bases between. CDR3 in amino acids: CASSLRWGADTQYF. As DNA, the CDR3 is TGTGCCAGCAGCTTGCGATGGGGCGCAGATACGCAGTATTTT.

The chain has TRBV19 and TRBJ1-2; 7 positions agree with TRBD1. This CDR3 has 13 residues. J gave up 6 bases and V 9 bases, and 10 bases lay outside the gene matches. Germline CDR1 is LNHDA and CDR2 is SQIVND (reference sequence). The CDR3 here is CASRGQVEHGYTF. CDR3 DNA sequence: TGTGCCAGCCGAGGACAGGTGGAGCATGGCTACACCTTC.

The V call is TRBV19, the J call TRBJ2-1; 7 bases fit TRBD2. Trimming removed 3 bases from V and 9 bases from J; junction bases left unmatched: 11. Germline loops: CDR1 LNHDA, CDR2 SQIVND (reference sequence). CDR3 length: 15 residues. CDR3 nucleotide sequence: TGTGCCAGTAGTATTCGGGGGGAGAGGAGTGCTGAGCAGTTCTTC. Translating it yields CASSIRGERSAEQFF.

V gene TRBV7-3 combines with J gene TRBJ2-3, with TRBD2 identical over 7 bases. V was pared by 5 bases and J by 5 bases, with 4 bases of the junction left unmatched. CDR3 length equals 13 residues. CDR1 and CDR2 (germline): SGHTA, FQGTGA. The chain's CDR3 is CASSRRGEDTQYF. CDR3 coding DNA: TGTGCCAGCAGCCGACGGGGGGAAGATACGCAGTATTTT.

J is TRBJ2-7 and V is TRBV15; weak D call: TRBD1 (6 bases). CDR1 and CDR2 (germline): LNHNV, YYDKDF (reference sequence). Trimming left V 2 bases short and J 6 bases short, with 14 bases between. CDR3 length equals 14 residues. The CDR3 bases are TGTGCCACCAGCAGATCCGGGACACTTCCCGAGCAGTACTTC. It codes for CATSRSGTLPEQYF. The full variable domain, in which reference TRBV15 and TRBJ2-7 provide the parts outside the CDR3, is DAMVIQNPRYQVTQFGKPVTLSCSQTLNHNVMYWYQQKSSQAPKLLFHYYDKDFNNEADTPDNFQSRRPNTSFCFLDIRSPGLGDTAMYLCATSRSGTLPEQYFGPGTRLTVT.